One sample yielded the 32 T cell receptor beta chains listed below, sequenced in a study of T-cell memory formation after mild COVID-19. TCRdb reanalysed the 5' RACE reads using MiXCR and keeps one entry per CDR3 protein. The sample includes around 300,000 distinct CDR3 sequences, roughly 13% of them seen just once. Sequencing input: PBMCs or a T cell subset sorted from them (not recorded which). The receptors shown here come from a man aged 18 to 30 who had mild COVID-19 (a few samples of this study predate the infection). Cell type and time point are not known.

This clonotype turned up a few times. The chain joins TRBV11-2 to TRBJ1-1, with TRBD1 as a possible D gene (6 bases). The CDR3 is 17 amino acids. The V gene's germline CDR1 is SGHAT and CDR2 FQNNGV. The V gene lost 1 base and the J gene lost 1 base, with 16 bases spanning the gap. The CDR3 region has the DNA TGTGCCAGCAGCTTAGTTTCGGCAGGGGCCCAGAACACTGAAGCTTTCTTT. It translates to CASSLVSAGAQNTEAFF.

This clonotype appeared a few times. This chain links TRBV12-3 or TRBV12-4 with TRBJ1-1; possible D gene TRBD1, 6 bases. CDR3 length: 14 residues. V was cut by 3 bases and J by 4 bases, with 12 bases left in between. The CDR3 sequence: CASSFQGLGTEAFF. The CDR3 coding sequence is TGTGCCAGCAGTTTTCAGGGGCTCGGCACTGAAGCTTTCTTT.

The chain links TRBV6-6 to TRBJ1-1; possibly TRBD1 for D (5 bases). The V end was cut by 2 bases, the J end by 5 bases, with 12 bases between. The CDR3 is 14 amino acids. Germline assignment: CDR1 MNHNY and CDR2 SVGAGI (reference sequence). DNA for the CDR3: TGTGCCAGCAGTTACCCGCCCAGGGTTACTGAAGCTTTCTTT. Residues: CASSYPPRVTEAFF.

This clonotype has only a few counts. V gene TRBV7-3 combines with J gene TRBJ2-1; TRBD2 agrees at 10 bases. Per the germline V gene, CDR1 is SGHTA and CDR2 is FQGTGA. CDR3 length equals 16 residues. Unmatched junction bases numbered 11, after V lost 5 bases and J lost 7 bases. The CDR3 nucleotides are TGTGCCAGCAGCCGCCCCCCCGGGACTAGCGATAATGAGCAGTTCTTC. Translated: CASSRPPGTSDNEQFF.

The chain links TRBV6-5 to TRBJ2-7, with 7 bases that match TRBD1. The germline CDR1 and CDR2 sequences are MNHEY and SVGAGI. CDR3 size: 14 residues. With V trimmed by 6 bases and J by 5 bases, 10 bases remained unmatched. CDR3 loop: CASSAGDRAHEQYV. The CDR3 coding sequence is TGTGCCAGCAGCGCCGGAGACAGGGCCCACGAGCAGTACGTC.

This clonotype was found a few times. The chain uses TRBV29-1 and TRBJ1-1, with D possibly being TRBD1 (5 bases). CDR3 length: 15 amino acids. Trimming took 3 bases from V and 3 from J, leaving 17 bases between them. Germline-derived CDR1 and CDR2 are SQVTM and ANQGSEA. CDR3: CSVDLERRGDTEAFF. The DNA for the CDR3 is TGCAGCGTTGATTTGGAGCGGAGAGGGGACACTGAAGCTTTCTTT.

This clonotype was observed many times. The chain couples TRBV5-5 to TRBJ2-1; 9 nucleotides match TRBD1. CDR3 length: 15 amino acids. Per the germline V gene, CDR1 is SGHKS and CDR2 is YYEKEE (reference sequence). The ends lost 2 bases at V and 6 bases at J; junction bases unmatched: 6. Here the CDR3 DNA reads TGTGCCAGCAGCTTACGACAGGGGGTGACCAATGAGCAGTTCTTC. Its translation is CASSLRQGVTNEQFF.

The rearrangement joins TRBV7-9 to TRBJ1-2; no clear D. The CDR3 is 14 amino acids. V was pared by 5 bases and J by 11 bases, with 21 bases between. Germline-derived CDR1 and CDR2 are SEHNR and FQNEAQ (reference sequence). The CDR3 nucleotides read TGTGCCAGCAGCCGATCGGGTCTCAACCCGTCATACACCTTC. It translates to CASSRSGLNPSYTF.

There are a few counts of this clonotype. This rearrangement joins TRBV7-3 to TRBJ2-3; D remains unclear. Between the trimmed V and J ends, which lost 0 bases and 3 bases, there was a span of 7 bases. CDR1 SGHTA and CDR2 FQGTGA come from the germline V gene. The CDR3 has 14 residues. The CDR3 here is CASSLTARTDTQYF. DNA of the CDR3: TGTGCCAGCAGCTTAACTGCTAGGACAGATACGCAGTATTTT. Based on the CDR3 plus reference TRBV7-3 and TRBJ2-3, the full variable domain is GAGVSQTPSNKVTEKGKYVELRCDPISGHTALYWYRQSLGQGPEFLIYFQGTGAADDSGLPNDRFFAVRPEGSVSTLKIQRTERGDSAVYLCASSLTARTDTQYFGPGTRLTVL.

As concerns this clonotype: A junction end diverges from the germline sequence, so it may reflect a read error. V is TRBV9 and J is TRBJ1-2; TRBD1 is a possible D gene (6 bases). Germline-derived CDR1 and CDR2 are SGDLS and YYNGEE. This CDR3 has 13 residues. CDR3 sequence: CASNVQGPYGYTF. CDR3 nucleotide sequence: TGTGCCAGCAACGTACAGGGACCCTATGGCTACACCTTC. Combining the CDR3 with reference TRBV9 and TRBJ1-2 gives the whole variable domain DSGVTQTPKHLITATGQRVTLRCSPRSGDLSVYWYQQSLDQGLQFLIQYYNGEERAKGNILERFSAQQFPDLHSELNLSSLELGDSALYFCASNVQGPYGYTFGSGTRLTVV.

The chain employs TRBV7-3 and TRBJ2-7; 7 positions match TRBD2. Germline lookup yields CDR1 SGHTA and CDR2 FQGTGA. The CDR3 loop spans 16 amino acids. V lost 5 bases to trimming and J lost 6 bases; unmatched junction nucleotides: 16. The CDR3 spells CASSRSGGVCPREQYV. CDR3 DNA: TGTGCCAGCAGCCGTTCGGGGGGAGTATGTCCCCGCGAGCAGTACGTC.

This clonotype has a count of ten or more. V usage is TRBV6-2 or TRBV6-3 and J usage is TRBJ2-1; no clear D. CDR3 length: 15 residues. Looked up from germline, CDR1 is MNHEY and CDR2 is SVGEGT. The V and J ends lost 5 bases and 0 bases respectively, with 11 bases between them. As DNA, the CDR3 is TGTGCCAGCAGTCTCCGCGAGATCTCCTACAATGAGCAGTTCTTC. Translated, it gives CASSLREISYNEQFF.

The chain combines TRBV15 with TRBJ1-3; D uncertain. V was trimmed by 8 bases and J by 0 bases, leaving 2 bases between them. This CDR3 has 11 residues. Germline V gene sequence: CDR1 LNHNV, CDR2 YYDKDF (reference sequence). Written as DNA, the CDR3 is TGTGCCACCCTCTCTGGAAACACCATATATTTT. Amino acid sequence: CATLSGNTIYF.

This clonotype was found many times. The chain joins TRBV12-3 or TRBV12-4 to TRBJ2-4; 7 bases match TRBD1. The V and J ends lost 5 bases and 15 bases, in that order; junction bases with no gene match: 7. The CDR3 runs to 11 residues. The CDR3 sequence: CASSRDRVAYF. CDR3 DNA sequence: TGTGCCAGCAGTCGCGACAGGGTAGCGTACTTC.

The CDR3 sequence: CASSLGSGDGYTF. The CDR3 coding sequence is TGCGCCAGCAGCTTGGGCTCGGGTGACGGCTACACCTTC. The chain carries TRBV5-1 and TRBJ1-2; no firm D call. V lost 0 bases, J lost 8 bases, and 11 bases lay in between. The CDR3 is 13 amino acids. Looked up from germline, CDR1 is SGHRS and CDR2 is YFSETQ.

This clonotype was observed a few times. V is TRBV18 and J is TRBJ2-5; D not certain. V lost 3 bases to trimming and J lost 1 base, with 15 bases between them. Germline V gives CDR1 KGHSH, CDR2 LQKENI. This CDR3 has 16 amino acids. In DNA, the CDR3 is TGTGCCAGCTCACCCACAAGGCTCATGAGCCAAGAGACCCAGTACTTC. Translating gives CASSPTRLMSQETQYF.

The V and J genes are TRBV28 and TRBJ2-7; D is perhaps TRBD1 (5 bases). Germline values: CDR1 MDHEN, CDR2 SYDVKM. V shed 6 bases and J shed 6 bases, with 18 bases lying between them. This CDR3 comprises 14 residues. Here the CDR3 DNA reads TGTGCCAGCAGCCCTACAGGTTTGGCGTCCGAGCAGTACGTC. Translated, it gives CASSPTGLASEQYV.

This clonotype turned up a few times. The chain employs TRBV11-2 and TRBJ1-5; D unresolved. V lost 1 base to trimming and J lost 6 bases, with 19 bases between them. This CDR3 region has 17 residues. In germline, CDR1 is SGHAT, CDR2 FQNNGV. The CDR3 protein is CASSLGRTGGSVQPQHF. DNA for the CDR3: TGTGCCAGCAGCTTAGGACGAACTGGAGGGTCGGTTCAGCCCCAGCATTTT.

This clonotype was seen many times. V is TRBV7-2 and J is TRBJ2-3; D not certain. CDR3 length: 12 amino acids. Germline CDR1 and CDR2: SGHTA and FQGNSA. Trimming took 1 base from V and 6 from J, leaving 5 bases between them. CDR3 amino acids: CASSLGHDTQYF. The CDR3 nucleotides read TGTGCCAGCAGCTTAGGACACGATACGCAGTATTTT.

This clonotype has a handful of counts. Here the CDR3 DNA reads TGTGCCAGCAGAGCTCGTCGCGGGATATCCTACAATGAGCAGTTCTTC. Translation: CASRARRGISYNEQFF. The chain is built from TRBV7-8 and TRBJ2-1; perhaps TRBD2 as D (6 bases). Germline V gives CDR1 SGHVS, CDR2 FQNEAQ. The CDR3 totals 16 residues. With 6 bases removed from V and 1 base from J, the gap between germline ends came to 16 bases.

This clonotype appeared a few times. The V call is TRBV4-1, the J call TRBJ1-1, with D tentatively TRBD1 (6 bases). CDR1 is MGHRA and CDR2 is YSYEKL in the germline V gene. CDR3 length: 16 residues. Trimming cost V 2 bases and J 2 bases, with 15 bases left between them. This CDR3 reads CASSQPPGGINTEAFF. CDR3 in DNA: TGCGCCAGCAGCCAACCGCCGGGGGGCATAAACACTGAAGCTTTCTTT.

The V call is TRBV5-1, the J call TRBJ1-1; D is perhaps TRBD1 (6 bases). Germline CDR1 SGHRS, CDR2 YFSETQ. CDR3 size: 15 residues. V lost 3 bases and J lost 5, with 17 bases in between. CDR3 region: CASSSGQTMGTEAFF. The CDR3 region has the DNA TGCGCCAGCAGCTCCGGACAGACGATGGGGACTGAAGCTTTCTTT.

The J gene is TRBJ2-7, the V gene TRBV7-9; D remains unclear. The CDR3 contains 14 residues. The germline V gene encodes CDR1 SEHNR and CDR2 FQNEAQ (reference sequence). Trimming stripped 1 base from V and 3 bases from J, with 10 bases between. The chain's CDR3 is CASSLGAARYEQYF. In nucleotides, the CDR3 is TGTGCCAGCAGCTTAGGGGCAGCGCGCTACGAGCAGTACTTC.

This clonotype was recorded a few times. This chain connects TRBV6-5 to TRBJ2-3; perhaps TRBD2 as D (5 bases). Trimming took 5 bases from V and 4 from J, leaving 19 bases between them. There are 16 residues in the CDR3. CDR1 and CDR2 (germline): MNHEY, SVGAGI. CDR3: CASSPRGPSLADTQYF. In DNA form, the CDR3 reads TGTGCCAGCAGTCCTCGGGGTCCAAGTCTAGCAGATACGCAGTATTTT.

This chain connects TRBV11-1 to TRBJ1-2; perhaps TRBD1 as D (6 bases). The CDR3 is 14 amino acids. Germline loops: CDR1 SGHAT, CDR2 FQDESV (reference sequence). Trimming took 5 bases from V and 2 from J, leaving 12 bases between them. DNA of the CDR3: TGTGCCAGCAGCGAGGACAGATCGAACTATGGCTACACCTTC. Protein sequence: CASSEDRSNYGYTF.

V and J are TRBV6-5 and TRBJ1-2; D is perhaps TRBD1 (5 bases). CDR3 length equals 14 residues. CDR1 MNHEY and CDR2 SVGAGI come from the germline V gene. The V gene lost 1 base and the J gene lost 3 bases, with 9 bases spanning the gap. The CDR3 spells CASSYLGEYYGYTF. CDR3 in DNA: TGTGCCAGCAGTTACTTAGGGGAGTACTATGGCTACACCTTC.

This clonotype was seen a few times. The V and J genes are TRBV6-2 or TRBV6-3 and TRBJ2-1, with 7 bases lining up with TRBD2. The CDR3 runs 17 residues. In germline, CDR1 is MNHEY, CDR2 SVGEGT. J lost 4 bases, V lost 6 bases, and 15 bases had no gene match. CDR3 DNA: TGTGCCAGCAGACCACATCAGACTAGCTCGCCGTACAATGAGCAGTTCTTC. Translation: CASRPHQTSSPYNEQFF.

In nucleotides, the CDR3 is TGCGCCAGCAGCTTGGCCGTGGGTAATGAGCAGTTCTTC. It codes for CASSLAVGNEQFF. The chain recombines TRBV5-1 with TRBJ2-1; the D is unclear. With 0 bases removed from V and 7 bases from J, the gap between germline ends came to 8 bases. Per the germline V gene, CDR1 is SGHRS and CDR2 is YFSETQ. The CDR3 has 13 residues.

This clonotype was seen a few times. This chain uses TRBV4-1 with TRBJ1-2; tentatively, D is TRBD1 (5 bases). Germline V gene sequence: CDR1 MGHRA, CDR2 YSYEKL. Trimming removed 3 bases at V and 0 bases at J, with 11 bases between. This CDR3 comprises 15 residues. The CDR3 reads CASSQPTGANYGYTF. CDR3 nucleotide sequence: TGCGCCAGCAGCCAGCCCACGGGGGCTAACTATGGCTACACCTTC.

V usage is TRBV12-3 or TRBV12-4 and J usage is TRBJ2-2; weak D call: TRBD2 (5 bases). With 3 bases removed from V and 6 bases from J, the gap between germline ends came to 8 bases. The CDR3 length is 13 residues. Here the CDR3 reads CASSFSVAGELFF. The CDR3 nucleotides read TGTGCCAGCAGTTTTAGCGTGGCCGGGGAGCTGTTTTTT.

Many counts were recorded for this clonotype. This chain joins TRBV20-1 and TRBJ2-2; 8 bases map to TRBD2. Germline CDR1 reads DFQATT; CDR2 reads SNEGSKA (reference sequence). The CDR3 has 14 residues. V was pared by 3 bases and J by 4 bases, with 4 bases of the junction left unmatched. CDR3 bases: TGCAGTGCTAGTACACTAGCGGCCACCGGGGAGCTGTTTTTT. It codes for CSASTLAATGELFF.

This rearrangement joins TRBV20-1 to TRBJ2-4, with D unresolved. The CDR3 extends over 12 amino acids. Germline V gives CDR1 DFQATT, CDR2 SNEGSKA (reference sequence). V was cut by 6 bases and J by 6 bases, with 12 bases left in between. CDR3 protein: CSARMDLNIQYF. The CDR3 region has the DNA TGCAGTGCCCGAATGGATTTAAACATTCAGTACTTC.